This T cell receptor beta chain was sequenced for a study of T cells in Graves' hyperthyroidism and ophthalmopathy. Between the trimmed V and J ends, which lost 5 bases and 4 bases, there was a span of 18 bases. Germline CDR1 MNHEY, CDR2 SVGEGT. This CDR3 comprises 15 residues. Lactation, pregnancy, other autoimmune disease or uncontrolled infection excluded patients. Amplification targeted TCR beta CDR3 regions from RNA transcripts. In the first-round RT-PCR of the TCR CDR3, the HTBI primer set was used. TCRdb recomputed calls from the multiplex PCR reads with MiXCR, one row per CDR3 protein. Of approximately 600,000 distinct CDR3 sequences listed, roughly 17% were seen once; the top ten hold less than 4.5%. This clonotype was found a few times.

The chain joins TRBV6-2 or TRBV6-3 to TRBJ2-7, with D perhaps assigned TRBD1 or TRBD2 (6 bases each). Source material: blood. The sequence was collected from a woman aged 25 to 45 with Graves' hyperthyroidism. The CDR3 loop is CASSRSYRAGYEQYF. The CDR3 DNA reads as TGTGCCAGCAGTCGATCTTACAGGGCGGGGTACGAGCAGTACTTC.